The T cell receptor beta chain under discussion was sequenced for a study of T cell repertoires and HLA-DP antigens. Whole-study context: Pre-culture CD4+ samples used roughly 1,300 ng DNA versus around 230 ng for CD137+CD4+ sorts.

The table came from immunoSEQ multiplex PCR; TCRdb's copy has only in-frame clones and leaves some out. The repertoire holds roughly 73,000 clones, with 80% as singletons. About this clone itself: What it binds is not known.

CDR1 LNHNV and CDR2 YYDKDF come from the germline V gene (reference sequence). The CDR3 is 15 residues long. Trimming took 0 bases from V and 3 from J, leaving 11 bases between them. Sequencing was carried out using CD4+ T cells from PBMCs. V gene TRBV15 combines with J gene TRBJ1-2; the D gene is possibly TRBD1 (5 bases). This receptor was identified in a man between 60 and 70 years old in good health and CMV-seronegative. This CDR3 is CATSRDLGGDYGYTF. In nucleotides, the CDR3 is TGTGCCACCAGCAGAGATCTGGGGGGAGACTATGGCTACACCTTC. The complete variable domain, with remaining parts taken from reference TRBV15 and TRBJ1-2, reads DAMVIQNPRYQVTQFGKPVTLSCSQTLNHNVMYWYQQKSSQAPKLLFHYYDKDFNNEADTPDNFQSRRPNTSFCFLDIRSPGLGDTAMYLCATSRDLGGDYGYTFGSGTRLTVV.